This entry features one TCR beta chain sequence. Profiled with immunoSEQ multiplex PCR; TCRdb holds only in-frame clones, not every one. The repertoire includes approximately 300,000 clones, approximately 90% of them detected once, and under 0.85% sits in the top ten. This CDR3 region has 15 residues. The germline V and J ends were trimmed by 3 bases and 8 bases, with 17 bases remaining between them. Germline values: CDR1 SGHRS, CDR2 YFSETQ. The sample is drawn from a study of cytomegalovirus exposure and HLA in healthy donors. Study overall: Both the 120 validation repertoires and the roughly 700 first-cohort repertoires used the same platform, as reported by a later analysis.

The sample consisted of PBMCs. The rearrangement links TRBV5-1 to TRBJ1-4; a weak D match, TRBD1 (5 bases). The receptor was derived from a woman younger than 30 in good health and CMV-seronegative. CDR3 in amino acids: CASSSLGAAEEKLFF. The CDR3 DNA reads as TGCGCCAGCAGCTCGCTTGGGGCGGCGGAGGAAAAACTGTTTTTT.